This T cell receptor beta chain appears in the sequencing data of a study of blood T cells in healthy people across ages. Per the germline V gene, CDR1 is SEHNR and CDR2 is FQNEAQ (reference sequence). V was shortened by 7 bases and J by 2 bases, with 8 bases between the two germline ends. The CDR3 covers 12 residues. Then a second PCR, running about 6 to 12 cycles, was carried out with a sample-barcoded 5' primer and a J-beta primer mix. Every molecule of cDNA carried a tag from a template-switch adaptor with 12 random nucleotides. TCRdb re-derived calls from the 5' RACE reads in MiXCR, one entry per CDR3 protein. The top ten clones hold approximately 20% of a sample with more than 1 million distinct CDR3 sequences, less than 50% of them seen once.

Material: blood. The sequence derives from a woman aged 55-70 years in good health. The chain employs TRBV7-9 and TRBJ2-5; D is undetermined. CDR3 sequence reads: CASTFSQETQYF. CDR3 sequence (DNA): TGTGCCAGCACCTTCAGTCAAGAGACCCAGTACTTC.